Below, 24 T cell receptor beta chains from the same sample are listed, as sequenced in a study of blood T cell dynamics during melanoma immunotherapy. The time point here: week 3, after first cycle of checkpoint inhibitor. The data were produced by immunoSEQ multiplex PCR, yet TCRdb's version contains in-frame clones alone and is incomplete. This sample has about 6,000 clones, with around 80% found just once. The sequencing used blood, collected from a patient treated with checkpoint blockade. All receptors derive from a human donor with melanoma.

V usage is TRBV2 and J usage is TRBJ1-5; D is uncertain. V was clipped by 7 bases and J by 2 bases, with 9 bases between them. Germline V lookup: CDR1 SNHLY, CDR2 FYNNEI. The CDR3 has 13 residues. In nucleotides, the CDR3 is TGTGCCAGCAAGGAAGTCGGCAATCAGCCCCAGCATTTT. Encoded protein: CASKEVGNQPQHF.

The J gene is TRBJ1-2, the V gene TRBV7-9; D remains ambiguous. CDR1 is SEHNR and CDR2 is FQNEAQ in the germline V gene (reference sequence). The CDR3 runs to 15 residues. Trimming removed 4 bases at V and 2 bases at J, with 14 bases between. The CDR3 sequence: CASSSPFPSNYGYTF. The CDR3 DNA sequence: TGTGCCAGCAGCTCCCCCTTTCCCTCGAACTATGGCTACACCTTC.

CDR3 amino acids: CASSRGQNTEAFF. The CDR3 DNA reads TGTGCCAGCAGTAGGGGACAGAACACTGAAGCTTTCTTT. The gene calls are TRBV13 and TRBJ1-1, with D perhaps matching TRBD1 (6 bases). This CDR3 is built from 13 residues. Germline V gene lookup returns CDR1 PRHDT and CDR2 FYEKMQ (reference sequence). V lost 6 bases and J 1 base, leaving 9 bases between the germline ends.

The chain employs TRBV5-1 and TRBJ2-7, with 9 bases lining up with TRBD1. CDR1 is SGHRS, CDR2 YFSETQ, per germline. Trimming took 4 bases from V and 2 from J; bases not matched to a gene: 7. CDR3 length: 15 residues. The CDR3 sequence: CASSPGGQGTYEQYF. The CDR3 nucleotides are TGCGCCAGCAGCCCGGGCGGACAGGGGACCTACGAGCAGTACTTC.

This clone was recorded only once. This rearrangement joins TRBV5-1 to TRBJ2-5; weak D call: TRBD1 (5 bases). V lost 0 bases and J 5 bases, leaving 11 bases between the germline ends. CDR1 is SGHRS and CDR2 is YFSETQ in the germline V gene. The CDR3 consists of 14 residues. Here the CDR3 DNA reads TGCGCCAGCAGCTTGGGACAGAGGAAGGAGACCCAGTACTTC. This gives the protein CASSLGQRKETQYF.

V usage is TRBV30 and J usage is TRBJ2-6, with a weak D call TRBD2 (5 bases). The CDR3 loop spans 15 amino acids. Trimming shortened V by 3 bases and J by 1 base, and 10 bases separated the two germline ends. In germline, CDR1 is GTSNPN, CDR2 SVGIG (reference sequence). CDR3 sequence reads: CAWRIGGSGANVLTF. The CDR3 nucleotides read TGTGCCTGGAGGATCGGAGGATCTGGGGCCAACGTCCTGACTTTC.

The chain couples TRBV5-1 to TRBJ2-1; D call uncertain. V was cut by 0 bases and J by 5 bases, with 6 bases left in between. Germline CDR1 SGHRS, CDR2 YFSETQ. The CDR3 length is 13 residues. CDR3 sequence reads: CASSLDFDNEQFF. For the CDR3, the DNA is TGCGCCAGCAGCTTGGACTTCGACAATGAGCAGTTCTTC.

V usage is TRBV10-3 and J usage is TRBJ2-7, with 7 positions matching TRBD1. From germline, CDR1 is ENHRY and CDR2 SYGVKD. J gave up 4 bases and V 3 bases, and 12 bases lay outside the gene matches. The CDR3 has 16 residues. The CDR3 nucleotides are TGTGCCATCAGTGACCCAATAGCCGGGACAGCTTACGAGCAGTACTTC. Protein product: CAISDPIAGTAYEQYF.

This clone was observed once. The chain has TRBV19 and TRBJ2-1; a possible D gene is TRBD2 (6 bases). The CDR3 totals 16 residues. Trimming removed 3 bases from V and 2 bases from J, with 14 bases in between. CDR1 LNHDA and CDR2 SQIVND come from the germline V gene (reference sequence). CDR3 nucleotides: TGTGCCAGTAGTATTGACCCACGGACTACCTACAATGAGCAGTTCTTC. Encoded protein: CASSIDPRTTYNEQFF.

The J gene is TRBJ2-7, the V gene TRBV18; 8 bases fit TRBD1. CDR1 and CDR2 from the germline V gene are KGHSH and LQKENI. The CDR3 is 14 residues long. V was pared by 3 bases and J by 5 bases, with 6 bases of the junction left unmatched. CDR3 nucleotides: TGTGCCAGCTCACCCCGACAGGGGAGGAACGAGCAGTACTTC. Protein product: CASSPRQGRNEQYF.

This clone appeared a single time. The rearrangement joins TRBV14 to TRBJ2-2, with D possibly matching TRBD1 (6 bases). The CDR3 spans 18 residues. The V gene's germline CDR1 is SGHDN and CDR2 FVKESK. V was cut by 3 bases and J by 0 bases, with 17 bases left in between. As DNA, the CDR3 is TGTGCCAGCAGCCAGGGACCCCCTTGGACAGCGAACACCGGGGAGCTGTTTTTT. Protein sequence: CASSQGPPWTANTGELFF.

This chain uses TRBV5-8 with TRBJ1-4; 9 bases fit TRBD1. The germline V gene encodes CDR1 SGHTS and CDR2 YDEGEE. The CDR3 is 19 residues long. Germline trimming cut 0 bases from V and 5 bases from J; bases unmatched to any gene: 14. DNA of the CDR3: TGTGCCAGCAGCTTGGTTGATCGTGGACAGGGGTTTGGCAATGAAAAACTGTTTTTT. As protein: CASSLVDRGQGFGNEKLFF. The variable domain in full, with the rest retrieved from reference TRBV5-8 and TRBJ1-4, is EAGVTQSPTHLIKTRGQQATLRCSPISGHTSVYWYQQALGLGLQFLLWYDEGEERNRGNFPPRFSGRQFPNYSSELNVNALELEDSALYLCASSLVDRGQGFGNEKLFFGSGTQLSVL.

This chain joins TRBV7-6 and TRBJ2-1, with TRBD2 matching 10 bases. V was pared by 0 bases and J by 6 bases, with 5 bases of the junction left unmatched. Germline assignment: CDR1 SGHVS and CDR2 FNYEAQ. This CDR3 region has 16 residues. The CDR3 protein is CASSLANSGRSNEQFF. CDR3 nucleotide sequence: TGTGCCAGCAGCTTAGCGAATAGCGGGAGGAGCAATGAGCAGTTCTTC.

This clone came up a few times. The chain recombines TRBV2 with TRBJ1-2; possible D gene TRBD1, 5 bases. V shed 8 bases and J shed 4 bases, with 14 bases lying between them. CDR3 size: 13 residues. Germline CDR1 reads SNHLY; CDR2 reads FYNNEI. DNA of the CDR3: TGTGCCAGCGGGAGGGACTATGGCTATGGCTACACCTTC. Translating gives CASGRDYGYGYTF. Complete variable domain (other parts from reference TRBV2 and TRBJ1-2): EPEVTQTPSHQVTQMGQEVILRCVPISNHLYFYWYRQILGQKVEFLVSFYNNEISEKSEIFDDQFSVERPDGSNFTLKIRSTKLEDSAMYFCASGRDYGYGYTFGSGTRLTVV.

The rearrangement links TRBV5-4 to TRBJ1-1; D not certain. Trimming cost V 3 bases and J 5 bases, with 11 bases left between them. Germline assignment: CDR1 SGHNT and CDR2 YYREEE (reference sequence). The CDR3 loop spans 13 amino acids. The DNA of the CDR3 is TGTGCCAGCAGCTCAGATTCCAGAACTGAAGCTTTCTTT. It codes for CASSSDSRTEAFF.

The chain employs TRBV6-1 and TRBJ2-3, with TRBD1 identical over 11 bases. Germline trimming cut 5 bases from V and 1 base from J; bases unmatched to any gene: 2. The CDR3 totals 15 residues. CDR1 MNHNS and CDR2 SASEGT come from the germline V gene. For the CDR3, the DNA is TGTGCCAGCAGTCCGGGACAGGGGGGCACAGATACGCAGTATTTT. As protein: CASSPGQGGTDTQYF.

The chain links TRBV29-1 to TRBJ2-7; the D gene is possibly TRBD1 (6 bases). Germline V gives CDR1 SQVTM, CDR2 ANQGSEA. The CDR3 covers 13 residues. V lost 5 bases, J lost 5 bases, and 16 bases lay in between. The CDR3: CSVPSQGLDEQYF. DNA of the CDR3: TGCAGCGTTCCAAGTCAGGGGCTTGACGAGCAGTACTTC.

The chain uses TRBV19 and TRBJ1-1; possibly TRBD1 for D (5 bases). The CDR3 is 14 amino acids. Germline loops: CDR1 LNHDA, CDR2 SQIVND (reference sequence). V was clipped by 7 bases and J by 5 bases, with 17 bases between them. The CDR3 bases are TGTGCCAGTACGGGCAGGGTAAGATGGACTGAAGCTTTCTTT. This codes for CASTGRVRWTEAFF.

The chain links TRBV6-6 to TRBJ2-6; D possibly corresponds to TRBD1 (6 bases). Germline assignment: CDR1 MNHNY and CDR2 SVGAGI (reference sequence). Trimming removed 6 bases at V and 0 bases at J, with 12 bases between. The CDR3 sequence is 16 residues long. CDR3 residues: CASRFPGDSGANVLTF. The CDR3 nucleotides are TGTGCCAGCAGATTCCCAGGGGACTCTGGGGCCAACGTCCTGACTTTC.

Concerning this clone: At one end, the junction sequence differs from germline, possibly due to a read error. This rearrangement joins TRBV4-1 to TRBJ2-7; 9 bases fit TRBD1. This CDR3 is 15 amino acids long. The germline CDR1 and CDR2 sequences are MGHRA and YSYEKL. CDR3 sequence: CASSSPGTGWYEQYF. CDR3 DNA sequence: TGTGCCAGCAGCTCTCCCGGGACAGGGTGGTACGAGCAGTACTTC.

CDR3 nucleotide sequence: TGTGCCAGCAGTCGGGGAGGGGCACGAGAGACCCAGTACTTC. Protein sequence: CASSRGGARETQYF. This rearrangement joins TRBV7-9 to TRBJ2-5; 7 bases agree with TRBD2. The V gene end was trimmed by 6 bases and the J gene end by 4 bases; junction bases not matched to a gene: 8. Looked up from germline, CDR1 is SEHNR and CDR2 is FQNEAQ (reference sequence). CDR3 length: 14 amino acids. Full variable domain (outside the CDR3, taken from reference TRBV7-9 and TRBJ2-5): DTGVSQNPRHKITKRGQNVTFRCDPISEHNRLYWYRQTLGQGPEFLTYFQNEAQLEKSRLLSDRFSAERPKGSFSTLEIQRTEQGDSAMYLCASSRGGARETQYFGPGTRLLVL.

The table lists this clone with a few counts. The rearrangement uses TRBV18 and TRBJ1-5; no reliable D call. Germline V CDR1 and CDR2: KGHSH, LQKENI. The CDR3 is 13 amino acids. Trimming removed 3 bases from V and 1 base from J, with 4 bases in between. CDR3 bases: TGTGCCAGCTCACCGGACAGCAATCAGCCCCAGCATTTT. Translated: CASSPDSNQPQHF.

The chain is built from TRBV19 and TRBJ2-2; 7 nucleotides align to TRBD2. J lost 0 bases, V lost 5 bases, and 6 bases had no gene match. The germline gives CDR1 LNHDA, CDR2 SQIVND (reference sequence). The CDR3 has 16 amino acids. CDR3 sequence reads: CASSSLADANTGELFF. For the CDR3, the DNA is TGTGCCAGTAGTTCCCTAGCGGACGCGAACACCGGGGAGCTGTTTTTT. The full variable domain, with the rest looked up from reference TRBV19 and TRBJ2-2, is DGGITQSPKYLFRKEGQNVTLSCEQNLNHDAMYWYRQDPGQGLRLIYYSQIVNDFQKGDIAEGYSVSREKKESFPLTVTSAQKNPTAFYLCASSSLADANTGELFFGEGSRLTVL.

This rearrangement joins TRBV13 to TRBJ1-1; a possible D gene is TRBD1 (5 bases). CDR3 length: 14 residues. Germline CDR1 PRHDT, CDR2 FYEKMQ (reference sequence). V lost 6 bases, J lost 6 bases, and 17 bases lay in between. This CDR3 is CASSPRATRAEAFF. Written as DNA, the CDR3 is TGTGCCAGCAGTCCCAGGGCTACGAGGGCTGAAGCTTTCTTT.